This entry lists 30 T cell receptor beta chains sequenced from one sample in a study of T cell repertoires in cytomegalovirus infection. The antigens these receptors bind are not known. TCRdb re-analysed the reads in MiXCR, keeping a single row per CDR3 protein. The repertoire holds about 770,000 distinct CDR3 sequences, roughly 29% seen once, with over 10% in the top ten. The sample was cultured CD8+ T cells from PBMCs, taken from culture after CMV antigen stimulation. The receptor source for this set is a human donor in good health (CMV status not recorded). Some clones in this sample may be carry-over from other donors' samples.

V gene TRBV7-3 combines with J gene TRBJ1-4, with D perhaps matching TRBD1 (5 bases). This CDR3 comprises 14 residues. Germline V gene data show CDR1 as SGHTA and CDR2 as FQGTGA. V was shortened by 6 bases and J by 8 bases, with 16 bases between the two germline ends. The CDR3 protein is CASRDGSRGEKLFF. The CDR3 nucleotides read TGTGCCAGCAGGGACGGAAGCCGGGGGGAAAAACTGTTTTTT.

The J gene is TRBJ1-3, the V gene TRBV15; D unresolved. V lost 0 bases and J lost 4, with 10 bases in between. CDR3 size: 15 residues. In germline, CDR1 is LNHNV, CDR2 YYDKDF (reference sequence). The CDR3 region has the DNA TGTGCCACCAGCAGAGATCAAGGGCCGGGAAACACCATATATTTT. Translating gives CATSRDQGPGNTIYF. Supplemented by reference TRBV15 and TRBJ1-3, the full variable domain reads DAMVIQNPRYQVTQFGKPVTLSCSQTLNHNVMYWYQQKSSQAPKLLFHYYDKDFNNEADTPDNFQSRRPNTSFCFLDIRSPGLGDTAMYLCATSRDQGPGNTIYFGEGSWLTVV.

The chain has TRBV7-9 and TRBJ2-1; a weak D match, TRBD1 (6 bases). In germline, CDR1 is SEHNR, CDR2 FQNEAQ (reference sequence). The germline V and J ends were trimmed by 5 bases and 2 bases, with 13 bases remaining between them. CDR3 length equals 15 residues. In DNA, the CDR3 is TGTGCCAGCAGCCACCCGGGACACCCCTACAATGAGCAGTTCTTC. Its translation: CASSHPGHPYNEQFF.

This clonotype has a handful of counts. V gene TRBV6-2 or TRBV6-3 combines with J gene TRBJ1-1; no clear D. In germline, CDR1 is MNHEY, CDR2 SVGEGT. The V end was cut by 4 bases, the J end by 0 bases, with 18 bases between. This CDR3 has 17 amino acids. As DNA, the CDR3 is TGTGCCAGCAGTTCCCCCCGCGACGGGCAGCTGAACACTGAAGCTTTCTTT. This translates into CASSSPRDGQLNTEAFF.

J is TRBJ1-2 and V is TRBV5-6; 8 bases agree with TRBD1. From germline, CDR1 is SGHDT and CDR2 YYEEEE. CDR3 length: 14 amino acids. Trimming cost V 4 bases and J 4 bases; bases outside gene matches: 6. The CDR3 coding sequence is TGTGCCAGCAGCAACAGGGACAGGTTCTATGGCTACACCTTC. Encoded protein: CASSNRDRFYGYTF.

The V and J genes are TRBV12-3 or TRBV12-4 and TRBJ2-1; TRBD2 matches at 11 bases. The CDR3 length is 14 residues. V dropped 4 bases and J dropped 8; count of bases not matched to a gene: 4. The CDR3 DNA is TGTGCCAGCAGTTCCCGACTAGCGGGGTATGAGCAGTTCTTC. Residues: CASSSRLAGYEQFF.

The chain employs TRBV6-1 and TRBJ1-5; D not certain. V dropped 5 bases and J dropped 2 bases, with 16 bases sitting between them. The length of the CDR3 is 16 residues. CDR1 is MNHNS, CDR2 SASEGT, per germline. DNA for the CDR3: TGTGCCAGCAGTCCTGGACCTATATATCGCAATCAGCCCCAGCATTTT. It yields the protein CASSPGPIYRNQPQHF.

This clonotype was counted between two and nine times. The chain uses TRBV7-2 and TRBJ2-7; TRBD1 aligns across 9 bases. J lost 4 bases, V lost 3 bases, and 7 bases had no gene match. Germline V CDR1 and CDR2: SGHTA, FQGNSA. The CDR3 sequence is 15 residues long. The CDR3 loop reads CASSFISGQGYEQYV. DNA for the CDR3: TGTGCCAGCAGCTTCATTTCGGGACAGGGATACGAGCAGTACGTC.

Only a few counts were recorded for this clonotype. This chain links TRBV7-8 with TRBJ1-1; 9 bases align to TRBD1. This CDR3 is 16 amino acids long. The germline CDR1 and CDR2 sequences are SGHVS and FQNEAQ. V was clipped by 2 bases and J by 7 bases; unmatched bases: 11. CDR3 region: CASSLSSTGGKNEAFF. CDR3 nucleotides: TGTGCCAGCAGCTTATCTTCGACAGGGGGTAAGAATGAAGCTTTCTTT.

Only a few counts were recorded for this clonotype. This chain links TRBV25-1 with TRBJ1-1; D ambiguous. The CDR3 consists of 16 residues. CDR1 MGHDK and CDR2 SYGVNS come from the germline V gene. V was clipped by 1 base and J by 0 bases, with 12 bases between them. The CDR3 DNA is TGTGCCAGCAGTGAATTGTATGGTACAGTGAACACTGAAGCTTTCTTT. This gives the protein CASSELYGTVNTEAFF.

V is TRBV2 and J is TRBJ2-3; TRBD2 agrees at 7 bases. Germline assignment: CDR1 SNHLY and CDR2 FYNNEI. This CDR3 is 13 amino acids long. Trimming took 8 bases from V and 2 from J; bases not matched to a gene: 4. Here the CDR3 reads CASPSGVTDTQYF. The CDR3 DNA sequence: TGTGCCAGCCCCAGCGGGGTCACAGATACGCAGTATTTT.

The V and J genes are TRBV27 and TRBJ1-3; no reliable D call. Germline V gene data show CDR1 as MNHEY and CDR2 as SMNVEV (reference sequence). The CDR3 covers 13 residues. Trimming cost V 2 bases and J 3 bases, with 5 bases left between them. As DNA, the CDR3 is TGTGCCAGCAGTTTAACATATGGAAACACCATATATTTT. As protein: CASSLTYGNTIYF.

This clonotype has at least ten counts. The chain recombines TRBV7-9 with TRBJ2-7, with unresolved D. This CDR3 region has 14 residues. Per germline, CDR1 SEHNR and CDR2 FQNEAQ (reference sequence). The V end was cut by 5 bases, the J end by 4 bases, with 15 bases between. Here the CDR3 DNA reads TGTGCCAGCAGCCCCCCCACAGCCAAATACGAGCAGTACGTC. Amino acid sequence: CASSPPTAKYEQYV.

This clonotype was seen a few times. The CDR3 is CASSLSGGGTSAYNEQFF. The CDR3 DNA reads as TGTGCCAGCAGCTTAAGTGGGGGGGGGACTAGCGCCTACAATGAGCAGTTCTTC. The chain couples TRBV7-6 to TRBJ2-1, with TRBD2 matching over 10 bases. The V gene end was trimmed by 2 bases and the J gene end by 2 bases; junction bases not matched to a gene: 9. Germline V gene data show CDR1 as SGHVS and CDR2 as FNYEAQ. This CDR3 is 18 amino acids long.

The genes are TRBV19 and TRBJ2-1, with 8 bases lining up with TRBD1. The germline gives CDR1 LNHDA, CDR2 SQIVND (reference sequence). V shed 9 bases and J 7 bases; nucleotides not matched to a gene: 11. This CDR3 has 14 residues. In DNA form, the CDR3 reads TGTGCCAGCTCCGGGACAGGTATTTGGAATGAGCAGTTCTTC. It yields the protein CASSGTGIWNEQFF.

This clonotype was seen at least ten times. The chain links TRBV7-2 to TRBJ2-7, with D perhaps given as TRBD1 or TRBD2 (5 bases each). CDR1 is SGHTA, CDR2 FQGNSA, per germline. Trimming took 4 bases from V and 0 from J, leaving 10 bases between them. The CDR3 loop spans 14 amino acids. The CDR3 nucleotides are TGTGCCAGCAGCTACGGGACCGACTCCTACGAGCAGTACGTC. This sequence encodes CASSYGTDSYEQYV.

The chain joins TRBV14 to TRBJ2-2; 7 nucleotides line up with TRBD1. V lost 0 bases to trimming and J lost 4 bases; unmatched junction nucleotides: 11. Germline V gives CDR1 SGHDN, CDR2 FVKESK. The CDR3 has 18 amino acids. The CDR3 reads CASSQDQFDRESTGELFF. The DNA of the CDR3 is TGTGCCAGCAGCCAAGATCAATTCGACAGGGAATCCACCGGGGAGCTGTTTTTT.

This chain uses TRBV19 with TRBJ1-3; 10 bases are a match to TRBD1. CDR3 length: 16 residues. V dropped 6 bases and J dropped 1; count of bases not matched to a gene: 6. Per the germline V gene, CDR1 is LNHDA and CDR2 is SQIVND (reference sequence). CDR3 amino acids: CASRARDRGSGNTIYF. The CDR3 nucleotides are TGTGCCAGTAGAGCTCGGGACAGGGGATCTGGAAACACCATATATTTT.

This clonotype was seen a few times. The chain joins TRBV7-6 to TRBJ2-3; TRBD1 matches at 7 bases. With V trimmed by 1 base and J by 3 bases, 7 bases remained unmatched. The CDR3 length is 16 residues. Germline lookup yields CDR1 SGHVS and CDR2 FNYEAQ. CDR3 sequence reads: CASSLEPGQRTDTQYF. CDR3 sequence (DNA): TGTGCCAGCAGCTTAGAGCCGGGACAGAGGACAGATACGCAGTATTTT.

This clonotype came up a few times. The genes are TRBV27 and TRBJ2-5; TRBD2 matches 8 bases. In germline, CDR1 is MNHEY, CDR2 SMNVEV (reference sequence). The ends lost 7 bases at V and 2 bases at J; junction bases unmatched: 6. The CDR3 is 14 residues long. The CDR3 DNA reads TGTGCCAGCACCCCGGGGGGGAATCAAGAGACCCAGTACTTC. Its translation is CASTPGGNQETQYF.

At least ten counts were recorded for this clonotype. This chain connects TRBV7-8 to TRBJ2-1; TRBD1 might be the D (5 bases). V lost 1 base and J lost 5, with 18 bases in between. Germline assignment: CDR1 SGHVS and CDR2 FQNEAQ. The CDR3 length is 17 residues. As DNA, the CDR3 is TGTGCCAGCAGCTTAGAGGGCCAGGGCTTTCGAAACAATGAGCAGTTCTTC. Its protein product is CASSLEGQGFRNNEQFF.

Worth noting for this clonotype: The junction differs from germline at one of its ends, possibly a read error. This rearrangement joins TRBV7-9 to TRBJ1-5; D ambiguous. There are 14 residues in the CDR3. Germline assignment: CDR1 SEHNR and CDR2 FQNEAQ (reference sequence). The CDR3 DNA sequence: TGTGCCAGCAGCCCCTTAAGGAGCAACCAGCCCCAGCATTTT. Protein: CASSPLRSNQPQHF.

J is TRBJ2-3 and V is TRBV7-2, with D uncertain. The CDR3 length is 16 residues. In germline, CDR1 is SGHTA, CDR2 FQGNSA. The V and J ends lost 1 base and 5 bases respectively, with 16 bases between them. The DNA for the CDR3 is TGTGCCAGCAGCTTAGAAGTGAGTCTAGTCAAAGATACGCAGTATTTT. It specifies CASSLEVSLVKDTQYF. Based on the CDR3 plus reference TRBV7-2 and TRBJ2-3, the full variable domain is GAGVSQSPSNKVTEKGKDVELRCDPISGHTALYWYRQSLGQGLEFLIYFQGNSAPDKSGLPSDRFSAERTGGSVSTLTIQRTQQEDSAVYLCASSLEVSLVKDTQYFGPGTRLTVL.

This sequence joins TRBV12-3 or TRBV12-4 and TRBJ1-5; possible D gene TRBD1, 6 bases. V lost 7 bases and J lost 8, with 18 bases in between. This CDR3 region has 14 residues. The CDR3 DNA reads as TGTGCCAGCACCCCGGCCGGGGGCGGGGAGCCCCAGCATTTT. Translation gives CASTPAGGGEPQHF.

This clonotype was seen only a few times. The chain couples TRBV4-3 to TRBJ2-2; 8 positions agree with TRBD1. Trimming took 4 bases from V and 6 from J; bases not matched to a gene: 13. Per the germline V gene, CDR1 is LGHNA and CDR2 is YSLEER. CDR3 length: 17 amino acids. CDR3 nucleotides: TGCGCCAGCAGCCGAACCCTCGTGTCAGGGGGCGCCGGGGAGCTGTTTTTT. This encodes CASSRTLVSGGAGELFF.

This clonotype was seen a handful of times. The rearrangement links TRBV12-3 or TRBV12-4 to TRBJ2-3; D tentatively reads TRBD1 or TRBD2 (5 bases each). This CDR3 has 17 residues. V was clipped by 6 bases and J by 4 bases, with 23 bases between them. In DNA, the CDR3 is TGTGCCAGCAGCCCCGGGGCTGGCAGTCAAAGGTCAGATACGCAGTATTTT. Amino acid sequence: CASSPGAGSQRSDTQYF.

This rearrangement joins TRBV12-3 or TRBV12-4 to TRBJ1-6; D is perhaps TRBD1 (5 bases). The CDR3 has 19 amino acids. Trimming took 3 bases from V and 0 from J, leaving 18 bases between them. The CDR3 coding sequence is TGTGCCAGCAGTTTCCGGCTCGGGGACGCGAGCTCCTATAATTCACCCCTCCACTTT. Protein sequence: CASSFRLGDASSYNSPLHF.

This clonotype was counted only a few times. The junction departs from germline at one end; a sequencing error may be responsible. The chain carries TRBV7-7 and TRBJ2-1, with a possible D match to TRBD2 (5 bases). CDR3 length equals 16 residues. Germline CDR1 is SSHAT and CDR2 is FNYEAQ (reference sequence). The CDR3 DNA sequence: TGTGCTAGCAGCCCGGGTGGCCTCCGGGGATTCAATGAGCAGTTCTTC. It specifies CASSPGGLRGFNEQFF.

The J gene is TRBJ1-5, the V gene TRBV19; a weak D match, TRBD1 (6 bases). The ends were cut back, 7 bases at V and 0 bases at J, with 13 bases in the middle. This CDR3 has 15 amino acids. Per germline, CDR1 LNHDA and CDR2 SQIVND (reference sequence). The CDR3, as DNA: TGTGCCAGTATTTACAGGGTTGCTAGCAATCAGCCCCAGCATTTT. It yields the protein CASIYRVASNQPQHF.

Written as DNA, the CDR3 is TGTGCCAGCAGCTTAGGCAGGAAGGATGGCTACACCTTC. This sequence encodes CASSLGRKDGYTF. The rearrangement joins TRBV7-8 to TRBJ1-2; D unresolved. Trimming took off 1 base at V and 6 bases at J, with 9 bases between the two ends. This CDR3 region has 13 residues. Germline CDR1 SGHVS, CDR2 FQNEAQ.